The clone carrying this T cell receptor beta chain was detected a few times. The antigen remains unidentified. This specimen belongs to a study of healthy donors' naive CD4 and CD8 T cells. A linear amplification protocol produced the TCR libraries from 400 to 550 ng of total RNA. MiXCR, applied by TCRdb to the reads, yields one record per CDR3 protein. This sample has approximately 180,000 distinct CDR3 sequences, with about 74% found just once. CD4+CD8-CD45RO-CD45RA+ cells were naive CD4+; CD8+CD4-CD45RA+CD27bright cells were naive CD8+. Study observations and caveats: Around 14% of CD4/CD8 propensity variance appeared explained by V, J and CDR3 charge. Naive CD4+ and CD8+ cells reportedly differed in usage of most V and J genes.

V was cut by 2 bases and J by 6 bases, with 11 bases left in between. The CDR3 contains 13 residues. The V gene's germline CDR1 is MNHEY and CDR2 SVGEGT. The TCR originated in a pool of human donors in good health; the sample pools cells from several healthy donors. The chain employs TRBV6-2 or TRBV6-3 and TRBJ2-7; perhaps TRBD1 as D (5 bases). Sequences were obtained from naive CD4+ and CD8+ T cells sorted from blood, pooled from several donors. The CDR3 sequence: CASSYAGRPEQYF. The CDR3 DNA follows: TGTGCCAGCAGTTACGCAGGGCGGCCCGAGCAGTACTTC.